This entry features one T cell receptor beta chain sequence. Its target is unknown. The sample belongs to a study of T cell responses to AZD1222 COVID-19 vaccine. Study-level background: It was second doses at about 4 or about 12 weeks that were pooled.

The study's findings and limits: Mostly white British, mostly female donors; authors suggested clonal diversity may be underestimated. Rises in breadth and depth of Spike-specific TCRs came after two AZD1222 doses.

CDR3 length equals 14 residues. V dropped 6 bases and J dropped 3 bases, with 14 bases sitting between them. Per the germline V gene, CDR1 is SGHAT and CDR2 is FQDESV (reference sequence). Sequenced by immunoSEQ multiplex PCR; TCRdb stores in-frame clones only, minus some. Seen here are 85,000 to 130,000 clones, roughly 88% observed once, and the top ten hold 5.1%. The chain combines TRBV11-1 with TRBJ1-1; D not resolved. The material was peripheral blood, obtained on day 0 of AZD1222 vaccination. The sequence derives from an adult in good health. The CDR3 sequence: CASRATNTYTEAFF. In DNA form, the CDR3 reads TGTGCCAGCAGAGCAACAAACACCTACACTGAAGCTTTCTTT.